This T cell receptor (beta chain) was observed in a study of CD8 T cells in Susac syndrome. As for the study in general: Sequenced Susac syndrome patients included about six with clinically active disease and eight in remission. Study observations and caveats: Across the total CD8+ repertoires, sixteen Susac-specific public clones were found. The CD8+ TEMRA repertoires yielded roughly 5 such clones. The authors acknowledged that the study's TCR sequencing and HLA analysis involved relatively few individuals.

As regards this clonotype: Its antigen is not identified.

Reverse transcription of roughly 0.45 to 1 ug RNA was carried out with random hexamers. TCRdb reprocessed the immunoSEQ multiplex PCR reads with MiXCR, giving one entry per CDR3 protein. The sample shows some 200,000 distinct CDR3 sequences, more than 85% of them seen only once. The authors negatively isolated CD8+ and CD4+ T cells and FACS-enriched TEMRA cells. Trimming cost V 1 base and J 3 bases, with 12 bases left between them. This CDR3 region has 16 residues. Germline values: CDR1 MGHDK, CDR2 SYGVNS. This TCR was sampled from a human donor with Susac syndrome. The rearrangement links TRBV25-1 to TRBJ2-2; either TRBD1 or TRBD2 may supply D (6 bases each). Sample: CD8+ T cells from PBMCs. CDR3 nucleotide sequence: TGTGCCAGCAGTGAATTCGGGGGCTGGGACACCGGGGAGCTGTTTTTT. Translating it yields CASSEFGGWDTGELFF.